This passage covers 26 T cell receptor beta chains from one sample sequenced in a study of neoadjuvant anti-PD-1 for oral cavity cancer. Regarding time point: after neoadjuvant nivolumab, at surgical resection. Using immunoSEQ multiplex PCR, the repertoire was profiled, and TCRdb retains in-frame clones only, with some absent. Of more than 11,000 clones in the sample, about two thirds were seen once. This material consisted of PBMCs, taken after nivolumab (anti-PD-1) treatment. The receptor source for this set is a person aged 35 to 85 with oral cavity squamous cell carcinoma.

The chain employs TRBV25-1 and TRBJ2-7; D assignment may be TRBD1 or TRBD2 (5 bases each). The V gene lost 3 bases and the J gene lost 4 bases, with 13 bases spanning the gap. The CDR3 is 14 amino acids. Germline assignment: CDR1 MGHDK and CDR2 SYGVNS. In DNA, the CDR3 is TGTGCCAGCAGTGAGTCGGGGCGGTCGTACGAGCAGTACTTC. Translation: CASSESGRSYEQYF.

This clone turned up a few times. V usage is TRBV5-6 and J usage is TRBJ1-2; the D gene is possibly TRBD1 (6 bases). Germline V gene lookup returns CDR1 SGHDT and CDR2 YYEEEE. The CDR3 sequence is 15 residues long. Trimming stripped 2 bases from V and 3 bases from J, with 14 bases between. CDR3 DNA sequence: TGTGCCAGCAGCTTACAGGGAGTGGGGGACTATGGCTACACCTTC. It codes for CASSLQGVGDYGYTF. The full variable domain, its missing parts supplied by reference TRBV5-6 and TRBJ1-2, is DAGVTQSPTHLIKTRGQQVTLRCSPKSGHDTVSWYQQALGQGPQFIFQYYEEEERQRGNFPDRFSGHQFPNYSSELNVNALLLGDSALYLCASSLQGVGDYGYTFGSGTRLTVV.

V gene TRBV4-1 combines with J gene TRBJ1-5, with D perhaps TRBD1 (5 bases). Trimming removed 1 base from V and 0 bases from J, with 13 bases in between. CDR3 size: 17 residues. Germline-derived CDR1 and CDR2 are MGHRA and YSYEKL. The CDR3 reads CASSQAEGFTSNQPQHF. The CDR3 region has the DNA TGCGCCAGCAGCCAAGCTGAGGGGTTCACTAGCAATCAGCCCCAGCATTTT.

The chain is built from TRBV27 and TRBJ2-7; TRBD2 is a possible D gene (5 bases). Germline-derived CDR1 and CDR2 are MNHEY and SMNVEV (reference sequence). The CDR3 loop spans 14 amino acids. Trimming left V 3 bases short and J 4 bases short, with 13 bases between. This CDR3 reads CASSLVSVGYEQYF. The CDR3 coding sequence is TGTGCCAGCAGTTTGGTTAGCGTGGGGTACGAGCAGTACTTC.

This clone was observed a single time. This chain joins TRBV6-1 and TRBJ2-7; D unresolved. The germline V gene encodes CDR1 MNHNS and CDR2 SASEGT. The CDR3 is 15 amino acids. The germline V and J ends were trimmed by 6 bases and 3 bases, with 18 bases remaining between them. CDR3 loop: CASSRYRTENYEQYF. The CDR3 DNA is TGTGCCAGCAGCAGATATCGGACGGAAAACTACGAGCAGTACTTC.

The chain combines TRBV6-5 with TRBJ2-5; D perhaps matches TRBD1 (6 bases). V was cut by 7 bases and J by 7 bases, with 16 bases left in between. Germline loops: CDR1 MNHEY, CDR2 SVGAGI. This CDR3 is 13 amino acids long. The DNA for the CDR3 is TGTGCCAGCAAGGGGGTGGGGGTAGGGACCCAGTACTTC. Translation: CASKGVGVGTQYF.

The chain combines TRBV13 with TRBJ1-1; D possibly corresponds to TRBD1 (5 bases). Germline CDR1 PRHDT, CDR2 FYEKMQ (reference sequence). The CDR3 contains 14 residues. V lost 0 bases, J lost 2 bases, and 7 bases lay in between. CDR3 protein: CASSLGGVNTEAFF. CDR3 coding DNA: TGTGCCAGCAGCTTAGGGGGGGTAAACACTGAAGCTTTCTTT.

The chain recombines TRBV10-3 with TRBJ2-1; no definite D call. Germline lookup yields CDR1 ENHRY and CDR2 SYGVKD. V dropped 4 bases and J dropped 6 bases, with 16 bases sitting between them. CDR3 size: 15 residues. The CDR3 DNA reads as TGTGCCATCAGTGTAACCGGCGGAGCCGGCAATGAGCAGTTCTTC. Encoded protein: CAISVTGGAGNEQFF.

The chain recombines TRBV27 with TRBJ2-7; TRBD1 agrees at 7 bases. This CDR3 has 15 residues. Germline CDR1 is MNHEY and CDR2 is SMNVEV (reference sequence). V lost 6 bases, J lost 0 bases, and 8 bases stayed unmatched. The CDR3 coding sequence is TGTGCCAGCAGCCAGGTCGGGACAGCCTCCTACGAGCAGTACTTC. This translates into CASSQVGTASYEQYF.

The chain carries TRBV4-1 and TRBJ2-7; 10 nucleotides match TRBD2. CDR1 and CDR2 (germline): MGHRA, YSYEKL. Unmatched junction bases numbered 6, after V lost 5 bases and J lost 2 bases. This CDR3 spans 15 amino acids. The CDR3 here is CASSSSGLATYEQYF. For the CDR3, the DNA is TGCGCCAGCAGCTCTTCGGGACTAGCGACCTACGAGCAGTACTTC.

This clone was seen only a few times. The chain has TRBV28 and TRBJ2-3; tentatively, D is TRBD1 (6 bases). Trimming cost V 4 bases and J 2 bases, with 13 bases left between them. The CDR3 length is 15 residues. Germline CDR1 is MDHEN and CDR2 is SYDVKM. The CDR3 DNA reads as TGTGCCAGCAGTTCCCAGGGGATATCCACAGATACGCAGTATTTT. It encodes CASSSQGISTDTQYF.

This sequence joins TRBV6-5 and TRBJ2-7; TRBD2 aligns across 7 bases. From germline, CDR1 is MNHEY and CDR2 SVGAGI. The length of the CDR3 is 14 residues. V dropped 0 bases and J dropped 4; count of bases not matched to a gene: 3. The CDR3 region has the DNA TGTGCCAGCAGTTACTCGGGGGGGGAGTACGAGCAGTACTTC. Its translation: CASSYSGGEYEQYF.

The chain carries TRBV7-6 and TRBJ1-5; no reliable D call. The V gene's germline CDR1 is SGHVS and CDR2 FNYEAQ. This CDR3 region has 13 residues. V shed 5 bases and J shed 0 bases, with 5 bases lying between them. CDR3 protein: CASSPGSNQPQHF. The CDR3 DNA is TGTGCCAGCAGCCCCGGTAGCAATCAGCCCCAGCATTTT.

This clone was seen only a few times. The V and J genes are TRBV19 and TRBJ2-2; 8 positions match TRBD2. CDR3 length: 13 residues. Germline V lookup: CDR1 LNHDA, CDR2 SQIVND (reference sequence). The junction had 8 bases not matched to a gene; V was cut back by 10 bases and J by 7 bases. The CDR3, as DNA: TGTGCCACCCAGCGGGAGCGAGTCGGGGAGCTGTTTTTT. Protein product: CATQRERVGELFF.

This clone showed up just a few times. Here the CDR3 DNA reads TGCGCCAGCAGCTTGAGTACGGGGTCAACGGGCAATGAGCAGTTCTTC. It yields the protein CASSLSTGSTGNEQFF. The chain carries TRBV5-1 and TRBJ2-1; D may be TRBD2 (5 bases). The germline V gene has CDR1 SGHRS and CDR2 YFSETQ. The CDR3 is made up of 16 amino acids. Trimming removed 1 base from V and 6 bases from J, with 17 bases in between.

V and J are TRBV7-8 and TRBJ2-1; TRBD2 agrees at 8 bases. The CDR3 loop spans 15 amino acids. Germline loops: CDR1 SGHVS, CDR2 FQNEAQ. V dropped 5 bases and J dropped 3; count of bases not matched to a gene: 6. CDR3 in amino acids: CASSPREGSYNEQFF. The CDR3 DNA sequence: TGTGCCAGCAGCCCCCGGGAGGGGAGCTACAATGAGCAGTTCTTC.

The chain recombines TRBV6-5 with TRBJ1-1; TRBD1 matches at 8 bases. This CDR3 comprises 14 residues. Trimming cost V 6 bases and J 1 base; bases outside gene matches: 4. CDR1 is MNHEY and CDR2 is SVGAGI in the germline V gene. The CDR3 spells CASSPGGANTEAFF. The CDR3, as DNA: TGTGCCAGCAGCCCAGGGGGCGCGAACACTGAAGCTTTCTTT.

The rearrangement links TRBV11-2 to TRBJ1-1, with D hard to call. The germline gives CDR1 SGHAT, CDR2 FQNNGV. This CDR3 contains 14 residues. V lost 1 base to trimming and J lost 4 bases, with 10 bases between them. The CDR3 here is CASSLAGSGTEAFF. The CDR3 DNA follows: TGTGCCAGCAGCTTAGCGGGTAGTGGCACTGAAGCTTTCTTT.

This rearrangement joins TRBV6-1 to TRBJ2-2; 7 bases are shared with TRBD1. This CDR3 is 14 amino acids long. V trimming: 6 bases; J trimming: 7 bases; junction bases outside the gene matches: 8. The germline gives CDR1 MNHNS, CDR2 SASEGT. The CDR3 DNA is TGTGCCAGCAGAGAAACAGGGGTTGGCGGGGAGCTGTTTTTT. It specifies CASRETGVGGELFF.

This clone was seen only a few times. This chain connects TRBV7-9 to TRBJ2-7; D possibly corresponds to TRBD1 (7 bases). Trimming shortened V by 4 bases and J by 3 bases, and 13 bases separated the two germline ends. The CDR3 length is 14 residues. Germline CDR1 reads SEHNR; CDR2 reads FQNEAQ (reference sequence). CDR3 DNA: TGTGCCAGCAGCTCAGGGGGGCTCCTCTACGAGCAGTACTTC. Protein sequence: CASSSGGLLYEQYF.

The V and J genes are TRBV7-9 and TRBJ2-2, with 8 bases aligning to TRBD2. CDR1 is SEHNR and CDR2 is FQNEAQ in the germline V gene (reference sequence). The junction had 5 bases not matched to a gene; V was cut back by 5 bases and J by 6 bases. The CDR3 length is 14 residues. The CDR3 DNA follows: TGTGCCAGCAGCACCGGGACTAGAGCCGGGGAGCTGTTTTTT. This codes for CASSTGTRAGELFF.

J is TRBJ2-7 and V is TRBV7-2; a possible D gene is TRBD2 (6 bases). The CDR3 has 14 residues. Germline-derived CDR1 and CDR2 are SGHTA and FQGNSA. Trimming removed 3 bases from V and 2 bases from J, with 11 bases in between. CDR3 DNA: TGTGCCAGCAGCTTCGGGACTGGTCCCTACGAGCAGTACTTC. As protein: CASSFGTGPYEQYF.

As DNA, the CDR3 is TGCGCCAGCAGCTTGGCCCGGGATCTATGGGGCAATGAGCAGTTCTTC. Translation gives CASSLARDLWGNEQFF. J is TRBJ2-1 and V is TRBV5-1; perhaps TRBD2 as D (5 bases). The CDR3 has 16 residues. The V gene lost 0 bases and the J gene lost 6 bases, with 16 bases spanning the gap. Germline assignment: CDR1 SGHRS and CDR2 YFSETQ.

J is TRBJ2-5 and V is TRBV19, with TRBD2 identical over 7 bases. This CDR3 has 14 residues. V shed 6 bases, J shed 2 bases, and the junction held 6 bases outside the gene matches. Germline lookup yields CDR1 LNHDA and CDR2 SQIVND (reference sequence). CDR3 DNA sequence: TGTGCCAGTAGCCCATGGGGGGGACAAGAGACCCAGTACTTC. Translation: CASSPWGGQETQYF.

The V gene is TRBV6-1, the J gene TRBJ1-2; D gene uncertain. Germline values: CDR1 MNHNS, CDR2 SASEGT. This CDR3 comprises 11 residues. V was clipped by 1 base and J by 7 bases, with 4 bases between them. This CDR3 reads CASSEGRGYTF. Written as DNA, the CDR3 is TGTGCCAGCAGTGAAGGTCGTGGCTACACCTTC.

The chain joins TRBV5-1 to TRBJ2-5, with 7 bases fitting TRBD2. There are 14 residues in the CDR3. V was pared by 0 bases and J by 2 bases, with 1 base of the junction left unmatched. Germline assignment: CDR1 SGHRS and CDR2 YFSETQ. Here the CDR3 reads CASSLAGGQETQYF. The CDR3 coding sequence is TGCGCCAGCAGCTTGGCGGGGGGTCAAGAGACCCAGTACTTC.